This T cell receptor (beta chain) emerged from a study of blood T cell repertoires in COVID-19 (dated by TCRdb to the early 2020s). General notes on the study: Samples covering the acute and convalescent phases of COVID-19 were provided by collaborators in the United States, Italy and Spain. The samples were drawn from the first 160 participants of the ongoing ImmuneRACE study and from 1,254 subjects provided by 6 global collaborators. Where HLA class I and class II types were available, the types were taken from metadata supplied by the sample provider, not from assay-based typing. The repertoires were made available in a free public database intended to serve as a resource for research on the immune response to SARS-CoV-2. The sample metadata nearly always contained a de-identified subject ID, COVID-19 status, age in years and sex. Deeply sampled blood TCRbeta repertoires from subjects exposed to, actively infected with, or recovered from COVID-19 were included in the dataset. The material from the prospective study consisted of cDNA or gDNA derived from T cells, B-cell-depleted T cells, or PBMCs.

The collaborating institutions used their own protocols to collect whole blood in K2EDTA tubes. For TCRbeta analysis, collaborators shipped samples in one of three forms: frozen whole blood, isolated PBMCs, or DNA extracted from either of those sample types. On this clone: Its specific antigen is unknown. No base-level quality is on record; no much larger clone is a single base apart.

Unmatched junction bases come to 9, with V trimmed by 5 bases and J by 10 bases. Inclusive of the bounding cysteine and phenylalanine, the CDR3 is 15 residues long. The read is trimmed to its CDR3 DNA, 45 bases read in frame from base 1. Looking up the germline V gene (reference sequence) yields CDR1 MNHNY and CDR2 SVGAGI. The paper as a whole reports these results and caveats: How much clinical and demographic metadata was included differed by source and by participant, and the metadata was provided uncurated.

TCRbeta CDR3 regions were amplified from genomic DNA by means of the immunoSEQ Assay, a bias-controlled multiplex PCR. Concerning the study's data processing: The number of nucleated cells in each sample was estimated from the amplification of reference gene primers within the assay. To quantify the absolute abundance of each unique TCRbeta CDR3 rearrangement, sequence reads were collapsed and filtered. For each sample, productive Simpson clonality was calculated as the square root of Simpson's diversity index over productive rearrangements. TCRdb carries this immuneACCESS record with in-frame sequences only. Its versions omit some clonotypes, under half of them owing to an unresolved V gene in the studies checked, with the rest unexplained. That table supplies the V and J calls and clone size; D and trimming were determined from the DNA. Present in this sample are more than 200,000 clones, about 91% of which were seen just once. The ten largest account for about 1.3% of the sample.

This TCR came from a man at least 80 years old with acute or convalescent COVID-19. The specimen sequenced was peripheral blood. The chain joins TRBV6-6 to TRBJ1-6; 9 junctional bases match TRBD1. The nucleotides read TGTGCCAGCAGTCCACTGGGACAGGGTTTCTCACCCCTCCACTTT. Its amino acids are CASSPLGQGFSPLHF.